This T cell receptor beta chain was sequenced for a study of shared clonotypes between healthy human individuals. On the study more broadly: Contributing individuals were a couple of females and three males aged 18 to 49. Study-wide points: The diversity represented, both genetic and in exposure history, was limited by few donors. With several donors compared, approximately 5% of naive CD4 clonotypes were shared.

Donors comprised only Caucasian adults living in Nashville, Tennessee. This clone was seen only a few times. The antigen remains unidentified. V shed 0 bases and J 6 bases; nucleotides not matched to a gene: 6. There are 15 residues in the CDR3. In germline, CDR1 is MNHNY, CDR2 SVGAGI (reference sequence). Clones were read by immunoSEQ multiplex PCR, and TCRdb kept only the in-frame ones, dropping some. The sample carries about 1.1 million clones, 77% recorded once. Sequencing used memory CD4+ T cells from PBMCs. The subset here: CD45RA-negative fraction. The sequence was obtained from a man younger than 35 in good health. Some clones in this sample may be carry-over from other donors' samples. This chain uses TRBV6-6 with TRBJ2-7, with TRBD1 matching over 9 bases. The CDR3: CASSYSKDRGGEQYF. The CDR3 nucleotides read TGTGCCAGCAGTTACTCGAAGGACAGGGGCGGCGAGCAGTACTTC.